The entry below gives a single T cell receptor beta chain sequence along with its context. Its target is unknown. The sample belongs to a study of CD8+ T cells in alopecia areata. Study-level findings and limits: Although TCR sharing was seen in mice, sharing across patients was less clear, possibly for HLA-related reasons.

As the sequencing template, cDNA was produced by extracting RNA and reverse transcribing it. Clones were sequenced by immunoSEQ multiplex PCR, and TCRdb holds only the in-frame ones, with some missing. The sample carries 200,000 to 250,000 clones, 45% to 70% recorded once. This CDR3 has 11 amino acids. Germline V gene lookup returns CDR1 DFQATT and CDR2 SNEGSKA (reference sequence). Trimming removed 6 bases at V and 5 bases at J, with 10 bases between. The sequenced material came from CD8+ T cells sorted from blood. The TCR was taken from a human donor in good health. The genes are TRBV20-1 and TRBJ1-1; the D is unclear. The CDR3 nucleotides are TGCAGTGCCCTATGGGGTACTGAAGCTTTCTTT. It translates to CSALWGTEAFF.